The 9 T cell receptor beta chains listed next were all sequenced from one sample in a study of cytomegalovirus exposure and HLA in healthy donors. Amplification used 60 Vbeta primers and 13 Jbeta primers. This table comes from immunoSEQ multiplex PCR, and its TCRdb copy is limited to in-frame clones, with some not included. The table includes about 59,000 clones, about 83% detected once. Material for sequencing was PBMCs. The source is a human donor in good health.

The rearrangement uses TRBV6-5 and TRBJ2-1, with 8 positions matching TRBD1. This CDR3 is built from 14 residues. Germline CDR1 and CDR2: MNHEY and SVGAGI. Losses at the gene ends were 5 bases for V and 1 base for J; bases not matched to a gene: 1. The CDR3 loop is CASSRQGSYNEQFF. The DNA for the CDR3 is TGTGCCAGCAGTCGACAGGGGTCCTACAATGAGCAGTTCTTC.

The chain recombines TRBV18 with TRBJ2-1; TRBD1 aligns across 9 bases. The CDR3 is made up of 18 amino acids. Trimming removed 2 bases from V and 0 bases from J; junction bases left unmatched: 8. Germline CDR1 is KGHSH and CDR2 is LQKENI. The CDR3 region is CASSPGTGFDGSYNEQFF. The DNA of the CDR3 is TGTGCCAGCTCACCAGGGACAGGGTTTGATGGCTCCTACAATGAGCAGTTCTTC.

This clone was seen a few times. The chain uses TRBV2 and TRBJ2-5; TRBD1 matches at 7 bases. CDR1 and CDR2 (germline): SNHLY, FYNNEI. V lost 6 bases, J lost 2 bases, and 3 bases stayed unmatched. The CDR3 runs to 13 residues. The DNA for the CDR3 is TGTGCCAGCAGCGACAGGGATCAAGAGACCCAGTACTTC. Translated: CASSDRDQETQYF. The complete variable domain, with remaining parts taken from reference TRBV2 and TRBJ2-5, reads EPEVTQTPSHQVTQMGQEVILRCVPISNHLYFYWYRQILGQKVEFLVSFYNNEISEKSEIFDDQFSVERPDGSNFTLKIRSTKLEDSAMYFCASSDRDQETQYFGPGTRLLVL.

The chain employs TRBV5-1 and TRBJ2-5; TRBD2 agrees at 9 bases. The J call may be mistaken, given a closer DNA end match to TRBJ2-7. CDR3 length: 16 amino acids. The germline gives CDR1 SGHRS, CDR2 YFSETQ. DNA for the CDR3: TGCGCCAGCAGCAGAGGGACTAGCCCCAGCTCCTACGAGCAGTACTTC. Translation gives CASSRGTSPSSYEQYF.

In this sample, this clone turned up once. V is TRBV11-2 and J is TRBJ1-5; TRBD1 aligns across 7 bases. Germline V gene data show CDR1 as SGHAT and CDR2 as FQNNGV. V was clipped by 1 base and J by 0 bases; unmatched bases: 9. CDR3 length: 18 amino acids. DNA of the CDR3: TGTGCCAGCAGCTTAGGGGGGACAGCCGATTATAGCAATCAGCCCCAGCATTTT. Translation: CASSLGGTADYSNQPQHF.

The chain employs TRBV6-1 and TRBJ2-1, with 7 bases lining up with TRBD1. This CDR3 comprises 17 residues. Trimming cost V 0 bases and J 0 bases; bases outside gene matches: 5. Germline CDR1 and CDR2: MNHNS and SASEGT. This chain's CDR3 is CASSEATGARSYNEQFF. CDR3 sequence (DNA): TGTGCCAGCAGTGAAGCAACAGGGGCCCGCTCCTACAATGAGCAGTTCTTC.

This sequence joins TRBV14 and TRBJ2-7; D is perhaps TRBD1 (6 bases). Germline V CDR1 and CDR2: SGHDN, FVKESK. V lost 1 base to trimming and J lost 0 bases, with 10 bases between them. The length of the CDR3 is 15 residues. Here the CDR3 DNA reads TGTGCCAGCAGCCAAGGTGGACAGAGCTCCTACGAGCAGTACTTC. Its translation is CASSQGGQSSYEQYF.

V gene TRBV6-5 combines with J gene TRBJ2-7; 11 nucleotides agree with TRBD2. CDR3 length: 14 amino acids. Germline trimming cut 5 bases from V and 3 bases from J; bases unmatched to any gene: 3. The germline CDR1 and CDR2 sequences are MNHEY and SVGAGI. CDR3 amino acids: CASSPGLAGYEQYF. The CDR3, as DNA: TGTGCCAGCAGTCCTGGACTAGCGGGCTACGAGCAGTACTTC.

This chain connects TRBV5-1 to TRBJ2-5; perhaps TRBD2 as D (5 bases). Trimming removed 2 bases at V and 3 bases at J, with 8 bases between. Germline loops: CDR1 SGHRS, CDR2 YFSETQ. This CDR3 comprises 13 residues. The CDR3 sequence is CASSFPAEETQYF. DNA of the CDR3: TGCGCCAGCAGCTTTCCAGCGGAAGAGACCCAGTACTTC.